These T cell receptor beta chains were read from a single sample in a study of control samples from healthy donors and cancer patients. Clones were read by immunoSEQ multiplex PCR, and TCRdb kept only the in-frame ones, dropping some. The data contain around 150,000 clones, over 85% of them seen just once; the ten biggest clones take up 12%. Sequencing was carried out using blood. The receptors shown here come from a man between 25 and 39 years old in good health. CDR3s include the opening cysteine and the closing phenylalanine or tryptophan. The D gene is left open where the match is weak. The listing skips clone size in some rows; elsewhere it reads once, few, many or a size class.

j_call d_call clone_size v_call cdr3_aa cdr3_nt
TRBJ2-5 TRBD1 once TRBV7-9 CASSTRQGLETQYF TGTGCCAGCAGCACCAGACAGGGGCTCGAGACCCAGTACTTC
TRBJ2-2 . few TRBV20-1 CSARDSGELFF TGCAGTGCTAGAGATAGCGGGGAGCTGTTTTTT
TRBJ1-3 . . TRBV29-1 CSVEIASGNTIYF TGCAGCGTTGAAATTGCCTCTGGAAACACCATATATTTT
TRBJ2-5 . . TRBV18 CASSPPGQETQYF TGTGCCAGCTCACCCCCCGGCCAAGAGACCCAGTACTTC
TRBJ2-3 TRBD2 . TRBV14 CASSYSGARDTQYF TGTGCCAGCAGCTATAGCGGGGCTCGGGATACGCAGTATTTT
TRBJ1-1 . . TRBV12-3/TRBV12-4 CASRLTFGSEAFF TGTGCCAGCAGATTAACCTTTGGTTCTGAAGCTTTCTTT
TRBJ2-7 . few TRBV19 CASSNKESPYEQYF TGTGCCAGTAGTAACAAGGAGAGCCCCTACGAGCAGTACTTC
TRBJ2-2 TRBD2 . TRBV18 CASSPGLAGGGGPGELFF TGTGCCAGCTCACCGGGACTAGCGGGAGGAGGAGGCCCCGGGGAGCTGTTTTTT
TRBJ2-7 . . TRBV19 CASKGGSNYEQYF TGTGCCAGTAAGGGGGGATCAAACTACGAGCAGTACTTC
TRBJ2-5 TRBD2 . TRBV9 CASTLGEGGPQETQYF TGTGCCAGCACCCTAGGGGAGGGAGGGCCCCAAGAGACCCAGTACTTC
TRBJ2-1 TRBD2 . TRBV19 CASSIDGLAGGARSEQFF TGTGCCAGTAGTATAGACGGACTAGCGGGGGGGGCGAGGAGTGAGCAGTTCTTC
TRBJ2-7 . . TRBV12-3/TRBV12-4 CASSFQGLYEQYF TGTGCCAGCAGTTTCCAGGGTTTATACGAGCAGTACTTC
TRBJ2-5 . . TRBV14 CASSQGLNQETQYF TGTGCCAGCAGCCAAGGACTGAACCAAGAGACCCAGTACTTC
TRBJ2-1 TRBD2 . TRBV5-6 CASSPEFPSSGSYNEQFF TGTGCCAGCAGCCCGGAGTTCCCATCTAGCGGGAGTTACAATGAGCAGTTCTTC
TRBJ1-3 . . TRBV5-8 CASSFGGGNTIYF TGTGCCAGCAGCTTTGGGGGAGGAAACACCATATATTTT
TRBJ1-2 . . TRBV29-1 CSVADSTNYGYTF TGCAGCGTCGCCGACAGCACTAACTATGGCTACACCTTC
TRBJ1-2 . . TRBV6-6 CASTRREANYGYTF TGTGCCAGCACCCGACGAGAGGCCAACTATGGCTACACCTTC
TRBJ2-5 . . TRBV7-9 CASRGVQETQYF TGTGCCAGCAGGGGAGTCCAAGAGACCCAGTACTTC
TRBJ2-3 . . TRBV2 CASSRDTRTDTQYF TGTGCCAGCAGTAGGGACACCCGCACAGATACGCAGTATTTT
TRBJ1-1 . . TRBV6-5 CASSSGEGNTEAFF TGTGCCAGCAGTTCAGGGGAGGGGAATACTGAAGCTTTCTTT
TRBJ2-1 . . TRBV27 CASIRNGGTNEQFF TGTGCCAGCATTCGGAATGGAGGGACCAATGAGCAGTTCTTC
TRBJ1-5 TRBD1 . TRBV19 CASSGWTGGRQPQHF TGTGCCAGTAGTGGGTGGACAGGGGGCCGTCAGCCCCAGCATTTT
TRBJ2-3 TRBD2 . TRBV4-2 CASSQDPTSGSGTQYF TGTGCCAGCAGCCAAGACCCCACTAGCGGGTCTGGTACGCAGTATTTT
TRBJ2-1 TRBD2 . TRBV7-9 CASSIAGGPYNEQFF TGTGCCAGCAGCATAGCGGGGGGGCCGTACAATGAGCAGTTCTTC
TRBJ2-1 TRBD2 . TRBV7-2 CASSWTSGSSGIEQFF TGTGCCAGCAGCTGGACTAGCGGGAGTTCCGGTATTGAGCAGTTCTTC
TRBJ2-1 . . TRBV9 CASSVAYAAYNEQFF TGTGCCAGCAGCGTAGCTTACGCGGCCTACAATGAGCAGTTCTTC
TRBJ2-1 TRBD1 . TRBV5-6 CASIYTGTAEGNEQFF TGTGCCAGCATTTACACCGGGACAGCCGAAGGCAATGAGCAGTTCTTC
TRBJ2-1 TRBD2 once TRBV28 CASSSGKRGAYNEQFF TGTGCCAGCAGTTCGGGAAAGCGGGGGGCCTACAATGAGCAGTTCTTC
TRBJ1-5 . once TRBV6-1 CASSESSLSNQPQHF TGTGCCAGCAGTGAAAGCAGCCTTAGCAATCAGCCCCAGCATTTT
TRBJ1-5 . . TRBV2 CASSEWEGLSNQPQHF TGTGCCAGCAGTGAATGGGAGGGACTAAGCAATCAGCCCCAGCATTTT
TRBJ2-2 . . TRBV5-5 CASSLVQRNTGELFF TGTGCCAGCAGCTTGGTACAGCGGAACACCGGGGAGCTGTTTTTT
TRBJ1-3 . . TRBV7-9 CASSYTGLTGNTIYF TGTGCCAGCAGCTACACGGGGCTCACTGGAAACACCATATATTTT
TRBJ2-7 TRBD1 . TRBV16 CASSPLQGISYEQYF TGTGCCAGCAGCCCCCTACAGGGGATAAGCTACGAGCAGTACTTC